These 23 T cell receptor beta chains were all obtained from the same sample, sequenced in a study of stem cell transplantation in POMP-related autoinflammatory disease. Method: immunoSEQ multiplex PCR; TCRdb's copy keeps in-frame clones and lacks some. The profile shows some 65,000 clones, under 95% of them singletons. The sample was CD4+ T cells from PBMCs, taken after stem cell transplantation. The receptors here all came from a human patient with POMP-related autoinflammation and immune dysregulation (PRAID). Some T cells may trace back to the graft donor.

The chain combines TRBV5-1 with TRBJ2-7; possibly TRBD1 for D (5 bases). V was shortened by 1 base and J by 3 bases, with 11 bases between the two germline ends. There are 14 residues in the CDR3. Germline V gene sequence: CDR1 SGHRS, CDR2 YFSETQ. This CDR3 reads CASSLQGGSYEQYF. The CDR3 region has the DNA TGCGCCAGCAGCTTGCAGGGTGGCAGCTACGAGCAGTACTTC.

This clone was seen once. The J gene is TRBJ2-1, the V gene TRBV6-6, with D possibly TRBD2 on 5 matching bases. Germline loops: CDR1 MNHNY, CDR2 SVGAGI (reference sequence). Trimming removed 2 bases at V and 5 bases at J, with 16 bases between. The CDR3 contains 16 residues. The CDR3 sequence is CASSYRRGFNHNEQFF. As DNA, the CDR3 is TGTGCCAGCAGTTACCGACGGGGATTCAATCACAATGAGCAGTTCTTC.

The chain recombines TRBV15 with TRBJ2-7; 7 nucleotides line up with TRBD1. CDR1 is LNHNV and CDR2 is YYDKDF in the germline V gene (reference sequence). This CDR3 is built from 15 residues. The junction had 6 bases not matched to a gene; V was cut back by 3 bases and J by 1 base. The CDR3 nucleotides are TGTGCCACCAGCAGGACTCCGGGACAGTCCTACGAGCAGTACTTC. The encoded protein is CATSRTPGQSYEQYF.

The V gene is TRBV5-5, the J gene TRBJ1-5, with D maybe TRBD1 (6 bases). The CDR3 has 15 amino acids. Trimming shortened V by 0 bases and J by 3 bases, and 10 bases separated the two germline ends. CDR1 and CDR2 (germline): SGHKS, YYEKEE (reference sequence). CDR3 sequence: CASSLETGINQPQHF. The DNA for the CDR3 is TGTGCCAGCAGCTTGGAAACAGGGATCAATCAGCCCCAGCATTTT.

This chain connects TRBV10-3 to TRBJ2-3; TRBD2 matches 7 bases. Trimming at V came to 5 bases and at J to 3 bases, leaving 5 bases not matched to a gene. CDR1 and CDR2 from the germline V gene are ENHRY and SYGVKD. The CDR3 sequence is 14 residues long. CDR3 sequence (DNA): TGTGCCATCAGTACGGGCGGGGGTACAGATACGCAGTATTTT. As protein: CAISTGGGTDTQYF.

The rearrangement links TRBV2 to TRBJ2-3; possibly TRBD1 for D (5 bases). Trimming shortened V by 8 bases and J by 11 bases, and 14 bases separated the two germline ends. CDR3 length: 11 residues. Germline CDR1 reads SNHLY; CDR2 reads FYNNEI. The CDR3 sequence: CASHRFSRQYF. CDR3 nucleotides: TGTGCCAGCCACAGGTTCAGCCGGCAGTATTTT.

This sequence joins TRBV12-5 and TRBJ2-2; the D is unclear. The V end was cut by 1 base, the J end by 6 bases, with 6 bases between. The CDR3 contains 13 residues. Germline CDR1 reads LGHNT; CDR2 reads FRNRAP. CDR3 sequence (DNA): TGTGCTAGTGGTTTGGGCAGGCCCGGGGAGCTGTTTTTT. Residues: CASGLGRPGELFF.

This clone was seen only once. The chain links TRBV30 to TRBJ2-1; unclear D gene. V gave up 3 bases and J gave up 4 bases, with 7 bases separating them. This CDR3 contains 12 residues. Germline CDR1 and CDR2: GTSNPN and SVGIG (reference sequence). In DNA form, the CDR3 reads TGTGCCTGGAGCCCGGTTTACAATGAGCAGTTCTTC. Translation: CAWSPVYNEQFF.

The genes are TRBV28 and TRBJ1-5; D call uncertain. The CDR3 runs to 14 residues. The germline V and J ends were trimmed by 1 base and 3 bases, with 7 bases remaining between them. Looked up from germline, CDR1 is MDHEN and CDR2 is SYDVKM. Here the CDR3 reads CASSLLTANQPQHF. CDR3 bases: TGTGCCAGCAGTTTATTGACGGCCAATCAGCCCCAGCATTTT.

The chain employs TRBV11-2 and TRBJ2-3; the D is unclear. V gave up 5 bases and J gave up 0 bases, with 9 bases separating them. The CDR3 spans 14 residues. Germline lookup yields CDR1 SGHAT and CDR2 FQNNGV. The chain's CDR3 is CASSLRMSTDTQYF. The CDR3 DNA sequence: TGTGCCAGCAGCCTACGGATGAGCACAGATACGCAGTATTTT.

The chain employs TRBV7-3 and TRBJ1-6, with 7 bases fitting TRBD1. Losses at the gene ends were 3 bases for V and 3 bases for J; bases not matched to a gene: 8. This CDR3 contains 17 residues. Germline V gives CDR1 SGHTA, CDR2 FQGTGA. The CDR3 here is CASSFAPGDSYNSPLHF. The CDR3 DNA is TGTGCCAGCAGCTTCGCCCCGGGGGACAGCTATAATTCACCCCTCCACTTT.

This sequence joins TRBV7-9 and TRBJ1-2; D may be TRBD1 (5 bases). V shed 3 bases and J shed 2 bases, with 10 bases lying between them. Germline V gene data show CDR1 as SEHNR and CDR2 as FQNEAQ (reference sequence). CDR3 length equals 14 residues. CDR3 DNA sequence: TGTGCCAGCAGCTTGGGCAGGGAGAACTATGGCTACACCTTC. It yields the protein CASSLGRENYGYTF.

CDR3 sequence: CAISAGGPTDTQYF. CDR3 nucleotides: TGTGCCATCAGTGCAGGGGGGCCGACAGATACGCAGTATTTT. The V and J genes are TRBV10-3 and TRBJ2-3, with a possible D match to TRBD1 (7 bases). CDR3 length: 14 residues. Trimming stripped 4 bases from V and 3 bases from J, with 11 bases between. Germline CDR1 ENHRY, CDR2 SYGVKD.

This chain connects TRBV11-2 to TRBJ1-1; a weak D match, TRBD1 (5 bases). The CDR3 runs 14 residues. V lost 4 bases, J lost 3 bases, and 12 bases lay in between. Per the germline V gene, CDR1 is SGHAT and CDR2 is FQNNGV. This CDR3 reads CASSSGRPHTEAFF. The DNA for the CDR3 is TGTGCCAGCAGCTCGGGACGGCCTCACACTGAAGCTTTCTTT.

The chain couples TRBV7-9 to TRBJ2-3; the D is unclear. Looked up from germline, CDR1 is SEHNR and CDR2 is FQNEAQ (reference sequence). The V end lost 6 bases, the J end lost 0 bases, and 22 bases lay between the germline ends. This CDR3 spans 18 amino acids. The CDR3 here is CASRKGRGQVDSTDTQYF. The CDR3 DNA sequence: TGTGCCAGCAGAAAGGGAAGAGGTCAGGTGGATAGCACAGATACGCAGTATTTT.

The CDR3 loop reads CASSIGTGSNTGELFF. CDR3 sequence (DNA): TGTGCCAGTAGTATAGGGACAGGGTCGAACACCGGGGAGCTGTTTTTT. This chain connects TRBV19 to TRBJ2-2; 8 bases are a match to TRBD1. V lost 1 base and J lost 0; bases outside the gene matches: 1. Germline CDR1 LNHDA, CDR2 SQIVND (reference sequence). CDR3 length: 16 amino acids.

The V gene is TRBV28, the J gene TRBJ2-2, with D perhaps TRBD1 (6 bases). Trimming took off 4 bases at V and 2 bases at J, with 14 bases between the two ends. Germline loops: CDR1 MDHEN, CDR2 SYDVKM. This CDR3 is 16 amino acids long. The CDR3 loop is CASSSPAGVNTGELFF. Here the CDR3 DNA reads TGTGCCAGCAGTTCCCCAGCAGGGGTCAACACCGGGGAGCTGTTTTTT. The full variable domain, completed using reference TRBV28 and TRBJ2-2, is DVKVTQSSRYLVKRTGEKVFLECVQDMDHENMFWYRQDPGLGLRLIYFSYDVKMKEKGDIPEGYSVSREKKERFSLILESASTNQTSMYLCASSSPAGVNTGELFFGEGSRLTVL.

This clone was counted once. The chain employs TRBV7-9 and TRBJ2-3; TRBD2 might be the D (5 bases). V lost 4 bases and J 6 bases, leaving 14 bases between the germline ends. Germline CDR1 SEHNR, CDR2 FQNEAQ (reference sequence). The CDR3 totals 14 residues. CDR3 residues: CASSWVASGDTQYF. CDR3 coding DNA: TGTGCCAGCAGCTGGGTAGCGAGTGGCGATACGCAGTATTTT.

The genes are TRBV5-1 and TRBJ2-3, with 7 bases identical to TRBD2. The CDR3 sequence is 15 residues long. Germline-derived CDR1 and CDR2 are SGHRS and YFSETQ. V was clipped by 0 bases and J by 1 base; unmatched bases: 2. CDR3 nucleotides: TGCGCCAGCAGCTTGGCTCTAGCGGGCACAGATACGCAGTATTTT. Translated: CASSLALAGTDTQYF.

This chain joins TRBV29-1 and TRBJ2-1; D is perhaps TRBD2 (6 bases). The germline CDR1 and CDR2 sequences are SQVTM and ANQGSEA. This CDR3 is 13 amino acids long. Trimming took 4 bases from V and 4 from J, leaving 11 bases between them. The CDR3 bases are TGCAGCGTTGCCCCCCGGGGGTACAATGAGCAGTTCTTC. This codes for CSVAPRGYNEQFF.

This chain uses TRBV6-5 with TRBJ2-7; TRBD1 matches at 8 bases. The ends lost 6 bases at V and 4 bases at J; junction bases unmatched: 8. This CDR3 spans 14 amino acids. The germline CDR1 and CDR2 sequences are MNHEY and SVGAGI. For the CDR3, the DNA is TGTGCCAGCAGCAGGCAGGGGGCGGGTTACGAGCAGTACGTC. Encoded protein: CASSRQGAGYEQYV.

This chain connects TRBV27 to TRBJ2-5; D is unclear. The length of the CDR3 is 14 residues. Deletions cut 2 bases from V and 5 bases from J, with 12 bases between. CDR1 is MNHEY and CDR2 is SMNVEV in the germline V gene (reference sequence). The CDR3 region is CASSLIGLRETQYF. The DNA for the CDR3 is TGTGCCAGCAGTTTAATAGGCCTTCGGGAGACCCAGTACTTC.

V and J are TRBV2 and TRBJ1-2; 7 nucleotides line up with TRBD1. This CDR3 region has 15 residues. Trimming removed 6 bases from V and 0 bases from J; junction bases left unmatched: 7. The germline gives CDR1 SNHLY, CDR2 FYNNEI. In DNA form, the CDR3 reads TGTGCCAGCAGCTTCGACAGGGCCGCTAACTATGGCTACACCTTC. Protein sequence: CASSFDRAANYGYTF.